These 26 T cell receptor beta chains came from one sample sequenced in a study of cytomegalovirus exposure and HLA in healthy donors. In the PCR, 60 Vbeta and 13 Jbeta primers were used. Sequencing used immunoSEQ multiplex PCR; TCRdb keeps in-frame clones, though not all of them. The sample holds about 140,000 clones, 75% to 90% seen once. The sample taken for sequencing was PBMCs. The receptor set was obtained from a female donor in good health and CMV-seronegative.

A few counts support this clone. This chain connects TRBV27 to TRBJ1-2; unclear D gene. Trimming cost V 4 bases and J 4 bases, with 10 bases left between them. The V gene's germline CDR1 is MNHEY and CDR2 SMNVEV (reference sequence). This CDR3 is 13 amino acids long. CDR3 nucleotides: TGTGCCAGCAGTTGGCAGGCGGGCTATGGCTACACCTTC. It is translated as CASSWQAGYGYTF.

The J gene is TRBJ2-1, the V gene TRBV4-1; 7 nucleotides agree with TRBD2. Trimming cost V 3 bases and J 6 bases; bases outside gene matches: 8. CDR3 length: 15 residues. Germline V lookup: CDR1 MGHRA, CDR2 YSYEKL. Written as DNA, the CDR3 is TGCGCCAGCAGCCAGCCTGCGGGCGGGAGCAATGAGCAGTTCTTC. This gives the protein CASSQPAGGSNEQFF.

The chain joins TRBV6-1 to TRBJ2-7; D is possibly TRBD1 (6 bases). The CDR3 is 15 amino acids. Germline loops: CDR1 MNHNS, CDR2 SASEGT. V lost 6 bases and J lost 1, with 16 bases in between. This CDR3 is CASRVTGTPSYEQYF. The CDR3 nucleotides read TGTGCCAGCAGAGTTACCGGGACACCATCCTACGAGCAGTACTTC.

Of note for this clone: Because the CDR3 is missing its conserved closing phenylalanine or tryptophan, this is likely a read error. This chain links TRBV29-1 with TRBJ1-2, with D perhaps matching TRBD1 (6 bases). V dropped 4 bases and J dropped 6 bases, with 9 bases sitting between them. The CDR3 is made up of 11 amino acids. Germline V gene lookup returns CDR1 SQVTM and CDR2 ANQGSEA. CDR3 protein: CSVVKGDGYTV. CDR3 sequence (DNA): TGCAGCGTTGTAAAGGGGGATGGCTACACCGTC.

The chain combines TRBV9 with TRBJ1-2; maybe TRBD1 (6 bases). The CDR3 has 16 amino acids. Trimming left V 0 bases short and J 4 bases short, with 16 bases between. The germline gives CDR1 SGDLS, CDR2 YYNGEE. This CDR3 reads CASSVDRDRSVYGYTF. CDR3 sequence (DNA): TGTGCCAGCAGCGTAGATCGAGACAGGTCGGTCTATGGCTACACCTTC. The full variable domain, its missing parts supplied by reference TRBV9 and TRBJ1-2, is DSGVTQTPKHLITATGQRVTLRCSPRSGDLSVYWYQQSLDQGLQFLIQYYNGEERAKGNILERFSAQQFPDLHSELNLSSLELGDSALYFCASSVDRDRSVYGYTFGSGTRLTVV.

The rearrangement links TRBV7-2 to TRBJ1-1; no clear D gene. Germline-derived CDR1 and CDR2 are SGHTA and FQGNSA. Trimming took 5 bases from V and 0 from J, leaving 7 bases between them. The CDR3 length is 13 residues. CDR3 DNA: TGTGCCAGCAGCCCTATACTGAACACTGAAGCTTTCTTT. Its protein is CASSPILNTEAFF.

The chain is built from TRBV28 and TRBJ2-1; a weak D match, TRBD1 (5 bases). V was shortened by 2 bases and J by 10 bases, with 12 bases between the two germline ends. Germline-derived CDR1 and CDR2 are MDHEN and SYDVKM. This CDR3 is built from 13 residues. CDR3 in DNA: TGTGCCAGCAGTTTAGGGGCCCAAAGGGAGCAGTTCTTC. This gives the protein CASSLGAQREQFF.

Written as DNA, the CDR3 is TGTGCCAGCAGTACCCAAGCGGGAGGGTCGGGAGAGCAGTTCTTC. This encodes CASSTQAGGSGEQFF. The chain recombines TRBV27 with TRBJ2-1; 10 nucleotides align to TRBD2. This CDR3 has 15 amino acids. Germline-derived CDR1 and CDR2 are MNHEY and SMNVEV (reference sequence). The V gene end was trimmed by 5 bases and the J gene end by 10 bases; junction bases not matched to a gene: 11.

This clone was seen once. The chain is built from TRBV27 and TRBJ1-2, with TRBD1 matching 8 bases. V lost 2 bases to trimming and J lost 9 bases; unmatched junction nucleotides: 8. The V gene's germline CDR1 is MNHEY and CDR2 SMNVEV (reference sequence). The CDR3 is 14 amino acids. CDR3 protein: CASSLQGQESSYTF. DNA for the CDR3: TGTGCCAGCAGTTTACAGGGACAGGAGTCTAGCTACACCTTC.

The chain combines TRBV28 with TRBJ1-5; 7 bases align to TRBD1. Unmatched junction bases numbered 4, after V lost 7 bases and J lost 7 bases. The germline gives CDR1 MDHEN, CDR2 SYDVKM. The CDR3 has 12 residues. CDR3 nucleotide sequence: TGTGCCAGCAAGACAGGGTACCAGCCCCAGCATTTT. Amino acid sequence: CASKTGYQPQHF.

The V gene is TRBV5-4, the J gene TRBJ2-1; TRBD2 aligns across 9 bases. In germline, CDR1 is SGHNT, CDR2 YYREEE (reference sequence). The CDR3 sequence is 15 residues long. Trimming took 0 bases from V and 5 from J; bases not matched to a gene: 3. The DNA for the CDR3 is TGTGCCAGCAGCTTGGGGCGGGAGGGTAACAATGAGCAGTTCTTC. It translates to CASSLGREGNNEQFF.

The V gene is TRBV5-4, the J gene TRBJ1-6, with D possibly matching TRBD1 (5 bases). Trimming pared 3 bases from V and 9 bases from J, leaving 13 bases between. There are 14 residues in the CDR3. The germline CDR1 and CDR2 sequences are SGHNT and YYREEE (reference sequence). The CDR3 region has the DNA TGTGCCAGCAGCTCGGACAAGACATTTTCACCCCTCCACTTT. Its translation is CASSSDKTFSPLHF.

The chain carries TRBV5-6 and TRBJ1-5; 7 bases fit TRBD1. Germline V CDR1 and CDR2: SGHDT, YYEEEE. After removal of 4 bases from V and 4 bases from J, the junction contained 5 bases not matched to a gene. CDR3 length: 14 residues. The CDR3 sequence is CASSIGQANQPQHF. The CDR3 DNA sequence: TGTGCCAGCAGCATTGGACAGGCTAATCAGCCCCAGCATTTT. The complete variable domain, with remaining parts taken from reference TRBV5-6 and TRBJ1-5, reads DAGVTQSPTHLIKTRGQQVTLRCSPKSGHDTVSWYQQALGQGPQFIFQYYEEEERQRGNFPDRFSGHQFPNYSSELNVNALLLGDSALYLCASSIGQANQPQHFGDGTRLSIL.

The CDR3 region is CASSWDSSSYNEQFF. CDR3 bases: TGTGCCAGCAGCTGGGACTCCAGCTCCTACAATGAGCAGTTCTTC. The chain has TRBV5-4 and TRBJ2-1, with D possibly TRBD2 on 6 matching bases. Deletions cut 3 bases from V and 0 bases from J, with 10 bases between. CDR3 length: 15 amino acids. CDR1 is SGHNT and CDR2 is YYREEE in the germline V gene (reference sequence).

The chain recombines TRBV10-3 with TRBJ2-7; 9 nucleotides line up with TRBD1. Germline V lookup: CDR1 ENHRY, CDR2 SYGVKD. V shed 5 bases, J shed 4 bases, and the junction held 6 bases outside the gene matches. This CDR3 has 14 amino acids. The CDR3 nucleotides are TGTGCCATCAGTTTCGGACAGGGGAATTACGAGCAGTACTTC. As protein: CAISFGQGNYEQYF.

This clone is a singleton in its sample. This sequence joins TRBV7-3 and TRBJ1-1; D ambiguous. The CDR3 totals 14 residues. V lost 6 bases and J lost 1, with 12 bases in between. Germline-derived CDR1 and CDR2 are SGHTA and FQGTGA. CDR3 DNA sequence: TGTGCCAGCAGTAGAGACACGGCGAACACTGAAGCTTTCTTT. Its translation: CASSRDTANTEAFF.

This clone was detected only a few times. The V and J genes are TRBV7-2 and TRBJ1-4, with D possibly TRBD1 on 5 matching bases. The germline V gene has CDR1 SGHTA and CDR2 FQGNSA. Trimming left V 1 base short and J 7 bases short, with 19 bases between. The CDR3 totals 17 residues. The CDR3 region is CASSLERPVPGGEKLFF. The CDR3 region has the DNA TGTGCCAGCAGCTTAGAACGCCCGGTCCCGGGGGGTGAAAAACTGTTTTTT.

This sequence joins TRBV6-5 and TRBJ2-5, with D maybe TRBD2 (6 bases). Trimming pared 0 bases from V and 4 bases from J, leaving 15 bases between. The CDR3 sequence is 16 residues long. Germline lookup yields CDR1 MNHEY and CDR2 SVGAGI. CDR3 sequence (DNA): TGTGCCAGCAGTTACTCGAGGAGGGCAGGGACAGAGACCCAGTACTTC. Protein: CASSYSRRAGTETQYF.

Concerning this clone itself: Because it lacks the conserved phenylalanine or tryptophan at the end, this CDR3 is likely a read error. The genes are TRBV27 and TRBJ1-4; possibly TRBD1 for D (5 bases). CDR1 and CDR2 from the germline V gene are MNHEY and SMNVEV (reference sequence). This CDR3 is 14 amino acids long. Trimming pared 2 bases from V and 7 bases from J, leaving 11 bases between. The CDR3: CASSLGQGGEKLFV. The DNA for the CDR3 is TGTGCCAGCAGTTTAGGGCAGGGTGGTGAAAAACTGTTTGTT.

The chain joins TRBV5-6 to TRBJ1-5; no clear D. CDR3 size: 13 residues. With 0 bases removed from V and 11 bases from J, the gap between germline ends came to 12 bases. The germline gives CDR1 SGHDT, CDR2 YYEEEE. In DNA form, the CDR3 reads TGTGCCAGCAGCTTGGAAACCCGAGGGACCCAGCATTTT. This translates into CASSLETRGTQHF.

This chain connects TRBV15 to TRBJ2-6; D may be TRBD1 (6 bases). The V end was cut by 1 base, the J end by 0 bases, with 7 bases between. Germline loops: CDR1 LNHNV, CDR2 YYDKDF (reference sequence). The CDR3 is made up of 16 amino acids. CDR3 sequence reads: CATSRGTDSGANVLTF. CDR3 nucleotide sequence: TGTGCCACCAGCAGAGGGACAGACTCTGGGGCCAACGTCCTGACTTTC.

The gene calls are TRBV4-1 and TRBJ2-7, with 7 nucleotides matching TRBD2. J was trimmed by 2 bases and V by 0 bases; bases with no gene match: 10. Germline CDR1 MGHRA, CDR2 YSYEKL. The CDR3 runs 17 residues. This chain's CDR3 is CASSQDLGSGLPYEQYF. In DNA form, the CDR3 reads TGCGCCAGCAGCCAAGATCTTGGTAGCGGGCTCCCCTACGAGCAGTACTTC.

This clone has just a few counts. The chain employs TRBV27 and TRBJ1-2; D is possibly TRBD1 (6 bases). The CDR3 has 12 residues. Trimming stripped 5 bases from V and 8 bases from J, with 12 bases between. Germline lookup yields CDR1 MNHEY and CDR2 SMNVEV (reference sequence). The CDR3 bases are TGTGCCAGCAGTCTACAGGGTGAGGGCTACACCTTC. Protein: CASSLQGEGYTF.

CDR3 amino acids: CASGLAGGNNEQFF. The CDR3 bases are TGTGCCAGCGGCCTAGCGGGGGGGAACAATGAGCAGTTCTTC. The chain links TRBV5-6 to TRBJ2-1; 12 nucleotides line up with TRBD2. The CDR3 length is 14 residues. Germline trimming cut 7 bases from V and 5 bases from J; bases unmatched to any gene: 4. Germline V gene data show CDR1 as SGHDT and CDR2 as YYEEEE.

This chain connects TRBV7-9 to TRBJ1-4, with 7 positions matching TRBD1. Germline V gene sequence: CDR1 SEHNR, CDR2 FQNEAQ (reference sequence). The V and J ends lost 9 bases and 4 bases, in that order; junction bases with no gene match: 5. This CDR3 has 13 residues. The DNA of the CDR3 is TGTGCCAGTGCGGGACAGCTTAATGAAAAACTGTTTTTT. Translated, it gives CASAGQLNEKLFF.

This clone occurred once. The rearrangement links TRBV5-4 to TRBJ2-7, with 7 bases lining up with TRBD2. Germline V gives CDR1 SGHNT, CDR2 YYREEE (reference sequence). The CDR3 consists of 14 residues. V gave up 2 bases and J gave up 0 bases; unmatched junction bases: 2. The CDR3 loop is CASSFGLGSYEQYF. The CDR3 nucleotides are TGTGCCAGCAGCTTCGGACTAGGCTCCTACGAGCAGTACTTC.